The rows below give T cell receptor beta chains drawn from one sample of a study of OX40 agonist ivuxolimab in advanced cancers. Clones were read by immunoSEQ multiplex PCR, and TCRdb kept only the in-frame ones, dropping some. The sample contains some 60,000 clones, 70% to 90% of which appear only once. Sequenced here: CD4+ or CD8+ T cells sorted from blood, sampled in a trial of the OX40 agonist ivuxolimab. Receptors were obtained from an adult with an advanced solid tumor such as melanoma, head and neck, liver or kidney cancer. Both conserved end residues are part of each CDR3. The D gene is left open where the match is weak. Rows give clone size only sometimes, using once, few, many, or a class for an expanded clone.

size,D,V,J,CDR3,DNA
-,-,TRBV19,TRBJ1-6,CASSIFPGVSDSPLHF,TGTGCCAGTAGTATCTTCCCAGGGGTTTCGGATTCACCCCTCCACTTT
-,TRBD1,TRBV6-5,TRBJ1-3,CASKSSGTGEGTIYF,TGTGCCAGCAAGTCGAGTGGGACAGGGGAGGGCACCATATATTTT
-,-,TRBV7-2,TRBJ2-1,CASSRAPGPWGNEQFF,TGTGCCAGCAGCAGAGCACCGGGGCCCTGGGGCAATGAGCAGTTCTTC
once,-,TRBV15,TRBJ1-4,CATSRGSGEGEKLFF,TGTGCCACCAGCAGGGGATCCGGGGAGGGTGAAAAACTGTTTTTT
-,-,TRBV2,TRBJ1-1,CASSESGEGEAFF,TGTGCCAGCAGTGAGAGCGGGGAGGGTGAAGCTTTCTTT
-,-,TRBV5-1,TRBJ2-3,CASSSTRTDTQYF,TGCGCCAGCAGTTCTACCCGCACAGATACGCAGTATTTT
-,-,TRBV9,TRBJ1-3,CASNQGRGSSGNTIYF,TGTGCCAGCAATCAGGGAAGAGGGAGCTCTGGAAACACCATATATTTT
-,TRBD1,TRBV7-9,TRBJ1-2,CASSPGTGGTF,TGTGCCAGCAGCCCAGGGACAGGGGGGACCTTC
-,TRBD1,TRBV6-5,TRBJ1-5,CASRTGSQPQHF,TGTGCCAGTAGGACAGGTAGTCAGCCCCAGCATTTT
-,-,TRBV7-9,TRBJ2-3,CAYEGGTPDTQYF,TGTGCCTACGAGGGGGGAACCCCAGATACGCAGTATTTT
-,TRBD2,TRBV5-6,TRBJ2-5,CASSGTGLAQETQYF,TGTGCCAGCAGCGGAACCGGACTAGCGCAAGAGACCCAGTACTTC
few,TRBD1,TRBV14,TRBJ2-7,CASSPTGGFYEQYF,TGTGCCAGCAGTCCGACAGGGGGCTTCTACGAGCAGTACTTC
-,-,TRBV27,TRBJ2-2,CASSPGKGNIGELFF,TGTGCCAGCAGCCCTGGGAAGGGTAATATCGGGGAGCTGTTTTTT
-,-,TRBV6-1,TRBJ1-3,CASSEDSGISGNTIYF,TGTGCCAGCAGTGAAGACTCCGGTATCTCTGGAAACACCATATATTTT
-,-,TRBV27,TRBJ2-7,CASSFRISSTSYEQYF,TGTGCCAGCAGTTTCCGGATCTCGTCCACCTCCTACGAGCAGTACTTC
-,-,TRBV19,TRBJ2-7,CASSMGQGLDEQYF,TGTGCCAGTAGTATGGGCCAGGGATTAGACGAGCAGTACTTC
-,-,TRBV5-6,TRBJ2-5,CASSFLETQYF,TGTGCCAGCAGCTTTCTAGAGACCCAGTACTTC
-,TRBD1,TRBV6-1,TRBJ2-7,CASRRGTGVYEQYF,TGTGCCAGCAGGAGGGGGACAGGGGTTTATGAGCAGTACTTC
few,-,TRBV5-8,TRBJ2-5,CASSSTETQYF,TGTGCCAGCAGCTCGACAGAGACCCAGTACTTC
-,-,TRBV9,TRBJ1-1,CASSVVGAGTEAFF,TGTGCCAGCAGCGTAGTGGGTGCGGGGACTGAAGCTTTCTTT
-,-,TRBV28,TRBJ1-2,CASSFRHSLDYGYTF,TGTGCCAGCAGTTTCCGGCACTCGTTGGACTATGGCTACACCTTC
once,TRBD2,TRBV13,TRBJ2-7,CASSLGGPTSGEVYEQYF,TGTGCCAGCAGCTTAGGCGGCCCGACTAGCGGGGAGGTTTACGAGCAGTACTTC
-,TRBD1,TRBV6-5,TRBJ1-5,CASSVTGRNQPQHF,TGTGCCAGCAGTGTGACAGGGCGCAATCAGCCCCAGCATTTT
-,TRBD1,TRBV10-1,TRBJ2-3,CASSESTGADTQYF,TGCGCCAGCAGTGAGTCAACAGGGGCGGATACGCAGTATTTT
-,-,TRBV9,TRBJ1-6,CASSVGQTYNSPLHF,TGTGCCAGCAGCGTAGGGCAGACATATAATTCACCCCTCCACTTT
-,-,TRBV18,TRBJ1-4,CASSPSPGNEKLFF,TGTGCCAGCTCACCGAGTCCAGGGAATGAAAAACTGTTTTTT
-,-,TRBV18,TRBJ1-1,CASSPQGGISEAFF,TGTGCCAGCTCACCACAGGGGGGGATCTCCGAAGCTTTCTTT
once,TRBD1,TRBV5-1,TRBJ1-1,CASTSTGGNTEAFF,TGCGCCAGCACTTCGACAGGGGGGAACACTGAAGCTTTCTTT
once,-,TRBV5-1,TRBJ2-1,CASSLGLVGNEQFF,TGCGCCAGCAGCTTGGGACTAGTTGGGAATGAGCAGTTCTTC
-,TRBD1,TRBV2,TRBJ1-6,CASRTERGQGGSPLHF,TGTGCCAGCAGGACCGAAAGAGGACAGGGGGGTTCACCCCTCCACTTT
-,-,TRBV5-1,TRBJ2-5,CASSPDWGGLGETQYF,TGCGCCAGCAGCCCGGATTGGGGGGGGCTGGGAGAGACCCAGTACTTC
-,TRBD1,TRBV27,TRBJ2-1,CASSQGAWDEQFF,TGTGCCAGCAGTCAGGGGGCATGGGATGAGCAGTTCTTC
-,-,TRBV7-6,TRBJ2-3,CASSLAEARGADTQYF,TGTGCCAGCAGCTTAGCCGAGGCTAGGGGGGCAGATACGCAGTATTTT
few,TRBD2,TRBV30,TRBJ2-3,CAWSAPWGLAGEDTQYF,TGTGCCTGGAGTGCGCCATGGGGACTAGCGGGGGAAGATACGCAGTATTTT
-,TRBD1,TRBV25-1,TRBJ2-5,CASSAPGQIQETQYF,TGTGCCAGCAGTGCTCCGGGACAGATCCAAGAGACCCAGTACTTC
-,-,TRBV15,TRBJ1-2,CATSSHGVRGAGNYGYTF,TGTGCCACCAGCAGTCACGGCGTAAGGGGGGCTGGGAACTATGGCTACACCTTC
-,-,TRBV11-3,TRBJ2-3,CASSVGGGGSTDTQYF,TGTGCCAGCAGCGTCGGGGGCGGGGGTAGCACAGATACGCAGTATTTT
-,TRBD1,TRBV19,TRBJ1-2,CASSTKGAPYGYTF,TGTGCCAGTAGTACTAAGGGGGCCCCCTATGGCTACACCTTC
-,-,TRBV10-3,TRBJ1-2,CAISEGGQDGYTF,TGTGCCATCAGTGAAGGGGGGCAGGATGGCTACACCTTC
-,-,TRBV18,TRBJ1-6,CASSPATLGSSYNSPLHF,TGTGCCAGCTCACCCGCGACTTTAGGGAGCTCCTATAATTCACCCCTCCACTTT
-,TRBD1,TRBV27,TRBJ1-2,CASRPTGGNYGYTF,TGTGCCAGCAGACCGACAGGGGGTAACTATGGCTACACCTTC
-,TRBD2,TRBV5-1,TRBJ2-3,CASSLRGTSGTTDTQYF,TGCGCCAGCAGCTTGAGGGGGACTAGCGGGACCACAGATACGCAGTATTTT
-,TRBD2,TRBV7-2,TRBJ2-7,CASSLVAGGPGDEQYF,TGTGCCAGCAGCTTAGTAGCGGGGGGCCCCGGCGACGAGCAGTACTTC
-,-,TRBV11-2,TRBJ1-2,CASSSLKFNYGYTF,TGTGCCAGCAGCTCCCTTAAGTTTAACTATGGCTACACCTTC
-,TRBD1,TRBV5-4,TRBJ1-4,CASSQRQGGEKLFF,TGTGCCAGCAGCCAAAGACAGGGAGGCGAAAAACTGTTTTTT
-,-,TRBV5-1,TRBJ2-3,CASTGRTDTQYF,TGCGCCAGCACAGGGCGCACAGATACGCAGTATTTT
-,TRBD1,TRBV11-2,TRBJ1-3,CASRRTGSRNTIYF,TGTGCCAGCAGACGGACAGGGAGCAGAAACACCATATATTTT
once,TRBD2,TRBV18,TRBJ2-7,CASSPALAGNEQYF,TGTGCCAGCTCACCAGCCCTAGCGGGGAACGAGCAGTACTTC
-,-,TRBV18,TRBJ1-3,CASSPQGTGNTIYF,TGTGCCAGCTCACCTCAGGGAACTGGAAACACCATATATTTT
-,-,TRBV5-4,TRBJ2-7,CASSWGSEREQYF,TGTGCCAGCAGCTGGGGATCGGAGCGCGAGCAGTACTTC
few,-,TRBV4-2,TRBJ2-3,CASSQDTSFDTQYF,TGTGCCAGCAGCCAGGATACTAGCTTCGATACGCAGTATTTT
-,TRBD2,TRBV19,TRBJ2-3,CASSIGGSGAFTDTQYF,TGTGCCAGTAGTATAGGAGGTAGCGGGGCCTTCACAGATACGCAGTATTTT
-,-,TRBV7-2,TRBJ2-4,CASSPRTGGPLTNIQYF,TGTGCCAGCAGTCCCCGTACCGGGGGACCCCTTACAAACATTCAGTACTTC